This is a list of T cell receptor beta chains from one sample in a study of cytomegalovirus exposure and HLA in healthy donors. Produced via immunoSEQ multiplex PCR; TCRdb's table is partial and in-frame only. The table lists some 150,000 clones, roughly 10% of them singletons. The specimen sequenced was PBMCs. All receptors come from a male donor in good health and CMV-seronegative. Both conserved end residues are part of each CDR3. The order of the fields is clone size, V gene, D gene, J gene, CDR3 protein, CDR3 DNA. A D gene is named only where the DNA matches it firmly. Some rows mark clone size as missing; the rest say once, few, many or name a class of expanded clone.

few,TRBV10-1,.,TRBJ1-4,CASSEVAGRTSNEKLFF,TGCGCCAGCAGTGAGGTAGCAGGGCGAACTTCAAATGAAAAACTGTTTTTT
few,TRBV6-4,.,TRBJ1-6,CASILLVLYGSYNSPLHF,TGTGCCAGCATCCTACTCGTTCTTTACGGCTCCTATAATTCACCCCTCCACTTT
.,TRBV7-9,TRBD1,TRBJ2-6,CASSSTGDGANVLTF,TGTGCCAGCAGCTCCACAGGGGACGGGGCCAACGTCCTGACTTTC
.,TRBV5-6,.,TRBJ1-1,CASSSVGADTNTEAFF,TGTGCCAGCAGCTCGGTGGGGGCAGACACGAACACTGAAGCTTTCTTT
few,TRBV5-6,TRBD2,TRBJ2-3,CASSSGTSGADTQYF,TGTGCCAGCAGTTCCGGGACTAGCGGGGCAGATACGCAGTATTTT
.,TRBV5-1,.,TRBJ2-3,CASSLGTATTDTQYF,TGCGCCAGCAGCTTGGGGACAGCCACCACAGATACGCAGTATTTT
few,TRBV6-6,.,TRBJ2-7,CASSADDWYEQYF,TGTGCCAGCAGTGCCGACGACTGGTACGAGCAGTACTTC
few,TRBV4-3,.,TRBJ1-1,CASSQGGAMFF,TGCGCCAGCAGCCAAGGGGGAGCTATGTTCTTT
.,TRBV5-1,TRBD2,TRBJ2-2,CASSFFHGSGGRIIGTGELFF,TGCGCCAGCAGCTTTTTCCATGGAAGTGGCGGGAGAATCATAGGAACCGGGGAGCTGTTTTTT
few,TRBV10-3,TRBD2,TRBJ2-1,CAISESGGRPRNEQFF,TGTGCCATCAGTGAGTCTGGCGGGAGGCCCCGCAATGAGCAGTTCTTC
few,TRBV11-2,.,TRBJ2-7,CASSLAPEYEQYF,TGTGCCAGCAGCTTAGCACCAGAATACGAGCAGTACTTC
.,TRBV7-2,.,TRBJ2-2,CASSLGGRNTGELFF,TGTGCCAGCAGCTTGGGGGGGCGCAACACCGGGGAGCTGTTTTTT